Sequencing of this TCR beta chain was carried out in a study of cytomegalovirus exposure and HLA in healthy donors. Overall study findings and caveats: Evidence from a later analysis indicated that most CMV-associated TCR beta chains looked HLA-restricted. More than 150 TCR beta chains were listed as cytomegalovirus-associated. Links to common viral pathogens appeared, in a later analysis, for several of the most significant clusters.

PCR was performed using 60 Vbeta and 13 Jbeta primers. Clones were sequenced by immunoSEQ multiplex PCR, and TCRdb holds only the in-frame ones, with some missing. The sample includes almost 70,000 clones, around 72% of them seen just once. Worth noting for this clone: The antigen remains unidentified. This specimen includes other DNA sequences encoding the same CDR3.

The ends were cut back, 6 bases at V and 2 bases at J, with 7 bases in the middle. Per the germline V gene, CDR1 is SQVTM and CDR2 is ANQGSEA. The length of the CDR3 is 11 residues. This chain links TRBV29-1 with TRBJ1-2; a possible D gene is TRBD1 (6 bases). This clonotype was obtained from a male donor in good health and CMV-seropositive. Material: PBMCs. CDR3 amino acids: CSVRGNYGYTF. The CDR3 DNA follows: TGCAGCGTCAGGGGAAACTATGGCTACACCTTC.